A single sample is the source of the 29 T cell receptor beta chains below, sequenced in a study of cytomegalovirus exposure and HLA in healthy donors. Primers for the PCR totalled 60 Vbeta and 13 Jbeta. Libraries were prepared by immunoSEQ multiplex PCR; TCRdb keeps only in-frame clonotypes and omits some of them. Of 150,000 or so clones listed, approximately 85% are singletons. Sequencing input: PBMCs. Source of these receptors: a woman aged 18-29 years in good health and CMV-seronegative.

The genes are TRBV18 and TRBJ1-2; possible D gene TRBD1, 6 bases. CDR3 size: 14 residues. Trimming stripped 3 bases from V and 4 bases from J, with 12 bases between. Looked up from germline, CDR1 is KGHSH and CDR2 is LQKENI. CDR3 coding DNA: TGTGCCAGCTCACCCCCGACAGGAACCTATGGCTACACCTTC. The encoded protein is CASSPPTGTYGYTF.

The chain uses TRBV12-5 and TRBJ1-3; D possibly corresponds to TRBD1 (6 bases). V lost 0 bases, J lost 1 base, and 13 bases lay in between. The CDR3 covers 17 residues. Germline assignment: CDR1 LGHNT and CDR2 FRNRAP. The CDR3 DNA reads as TGTGCTAGTGGTTTGGTCCCACAGGGTGATTCTGGAAACACCATATATTTT. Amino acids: CASGLVPQGDSGNTIYF.

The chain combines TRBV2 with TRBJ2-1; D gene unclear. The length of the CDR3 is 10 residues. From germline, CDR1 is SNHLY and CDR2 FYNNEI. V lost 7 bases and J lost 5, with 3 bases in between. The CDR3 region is CASTDNEQFF. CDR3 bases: TGTGCCAGCACAGACAATGAGCAGTTCTTC.

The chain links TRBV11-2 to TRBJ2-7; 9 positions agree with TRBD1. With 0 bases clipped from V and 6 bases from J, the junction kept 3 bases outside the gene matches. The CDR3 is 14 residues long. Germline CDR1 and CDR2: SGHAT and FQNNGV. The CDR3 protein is CASSLERTGVEQYF. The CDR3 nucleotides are TGTGCCAGCAGCTTAGAAAGGACAGGGGTCGAGCAGTACTTC.

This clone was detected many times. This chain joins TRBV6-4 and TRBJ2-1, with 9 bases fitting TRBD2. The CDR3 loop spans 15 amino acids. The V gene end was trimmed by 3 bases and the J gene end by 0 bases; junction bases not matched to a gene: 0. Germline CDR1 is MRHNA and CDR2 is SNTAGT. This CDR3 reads CASSERGGSYNEQFF. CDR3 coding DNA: TGTGCCAGCAGTGAGCGGGGGGGCTCCTACAATGAGCAGTTCTTC.

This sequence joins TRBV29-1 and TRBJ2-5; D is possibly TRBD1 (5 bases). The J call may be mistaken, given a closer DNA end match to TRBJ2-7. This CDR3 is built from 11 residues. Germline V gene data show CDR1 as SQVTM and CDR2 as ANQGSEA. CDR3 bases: TGCAGCGTTGTGACAGCCTACGAGCAGTACTTC. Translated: CSVVTAYEQYF.

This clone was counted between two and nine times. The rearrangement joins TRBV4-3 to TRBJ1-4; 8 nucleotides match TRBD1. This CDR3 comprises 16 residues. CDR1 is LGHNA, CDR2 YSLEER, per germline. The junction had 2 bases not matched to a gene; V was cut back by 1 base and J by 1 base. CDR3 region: CASSQATGGTNEKLFF. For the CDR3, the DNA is TGCGCCAGCAGCCAAGCAACAGGGGGAACTAATGAAAAACTGTTTTTT.

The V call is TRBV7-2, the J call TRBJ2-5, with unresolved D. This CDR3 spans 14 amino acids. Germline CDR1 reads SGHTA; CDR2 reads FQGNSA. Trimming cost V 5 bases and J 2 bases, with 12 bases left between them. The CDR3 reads CASSRNGGQETQYF. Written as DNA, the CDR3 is TGTGCCAGCAGCCGAAACGGCGGACAAGAGACCCAGTACTTC.

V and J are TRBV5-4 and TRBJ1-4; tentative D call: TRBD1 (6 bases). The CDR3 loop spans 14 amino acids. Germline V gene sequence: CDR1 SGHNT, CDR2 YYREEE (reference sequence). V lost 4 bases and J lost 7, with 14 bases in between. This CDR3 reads CASSLQGRSEKLFF. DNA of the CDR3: TGTGCCAGCAGCCTACAGGGCAGGAGTGAAAAACTGTTTTTT.

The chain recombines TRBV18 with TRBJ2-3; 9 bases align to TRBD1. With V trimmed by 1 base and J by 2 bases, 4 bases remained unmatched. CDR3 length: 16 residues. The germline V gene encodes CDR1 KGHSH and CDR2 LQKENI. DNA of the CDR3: TGTGCCAGCTCACCACAAGGGACAGGGATCACAGATACGCAGTATTTT. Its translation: CASSPQGTGITDTQYF.

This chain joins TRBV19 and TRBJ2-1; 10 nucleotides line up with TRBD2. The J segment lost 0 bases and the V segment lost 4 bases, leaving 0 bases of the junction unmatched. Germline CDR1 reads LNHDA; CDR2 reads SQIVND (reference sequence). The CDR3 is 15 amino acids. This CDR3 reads CASSTSGSSYNEQFF. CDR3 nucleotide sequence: TGTGCCAGTAGTACTAGCGGGAGCTCCTACAATGAGCAGTTCTTC. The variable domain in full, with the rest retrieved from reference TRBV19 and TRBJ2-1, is DGGITQSPKYLFRKEGQNVTLSCEQNLNHDAMYWYRQDPGQGLRLIYYSQIVNDFQKGDIAEGYSVSREKKESFPLTVTSAQKNPTAFYLCASSTSGSSYNEQFFGPGTRLTVL.

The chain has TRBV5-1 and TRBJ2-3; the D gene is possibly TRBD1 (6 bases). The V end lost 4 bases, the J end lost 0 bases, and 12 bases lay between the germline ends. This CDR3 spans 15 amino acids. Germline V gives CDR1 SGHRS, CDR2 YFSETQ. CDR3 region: CASSGGRPSTDTQYF. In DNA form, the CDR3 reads TGCGCCAGCAGCGGGGGCAGACCTAGCACAGATACGCAGTATTTT.

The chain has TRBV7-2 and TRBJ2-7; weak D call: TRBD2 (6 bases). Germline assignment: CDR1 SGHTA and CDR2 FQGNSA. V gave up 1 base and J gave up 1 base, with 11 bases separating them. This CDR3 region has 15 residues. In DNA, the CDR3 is TGTGCCAGCAGCTTAGGTTCGGGAGTATCCTACGAGCAGTACTTC. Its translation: CASSLGSGVSYEQYF.

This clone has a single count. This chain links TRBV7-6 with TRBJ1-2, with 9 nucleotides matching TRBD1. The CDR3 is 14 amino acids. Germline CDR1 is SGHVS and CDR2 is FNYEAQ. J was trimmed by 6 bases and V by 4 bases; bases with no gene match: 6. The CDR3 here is CASSSEQGADGYTF. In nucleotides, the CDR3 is TGTGCCAGCAGCTCCGAACAGGGGGCGGATGGCTACACCTTC.

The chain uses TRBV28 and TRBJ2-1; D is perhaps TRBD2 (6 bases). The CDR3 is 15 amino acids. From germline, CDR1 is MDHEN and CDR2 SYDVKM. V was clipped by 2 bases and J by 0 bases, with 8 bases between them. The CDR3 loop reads CASSLTSPSYNEQFF. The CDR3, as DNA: TGTGCCAGCAGTTTAACTAGCCCCTCCTACAATGAGCAGTTCTTC.

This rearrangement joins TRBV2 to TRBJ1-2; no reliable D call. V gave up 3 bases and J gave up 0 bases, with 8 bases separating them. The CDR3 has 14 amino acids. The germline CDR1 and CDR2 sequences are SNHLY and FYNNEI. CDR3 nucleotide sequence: TGTGCCAGCAGTGACCGGGGAGCTAACTATGGCTACACCTTC. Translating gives CASSDRGANYGYTF.

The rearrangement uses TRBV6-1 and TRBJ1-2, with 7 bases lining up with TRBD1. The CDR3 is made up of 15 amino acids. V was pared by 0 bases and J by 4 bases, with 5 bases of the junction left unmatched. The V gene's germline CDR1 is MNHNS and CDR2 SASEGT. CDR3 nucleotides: TGTGCCAGCAGTGAAGCGACAGGGACTGGCTATGGCTACACCTTC. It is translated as CASSEATGTGYGYTF.

This CDR3 reads CASSLGRQGPSGNTIYF. CDR3 bases: TGTGCCAGCAGCTTGGGGCGGCAGGGCCCTTCTGGAAACACCATATATTTT. The V gene is TRBV11-3, the J gene TRBJ1-3; the D gene is possibly TRBD1 (5 bases). The germline V gene has CDR1 SGHNT and CDR2 YENEEA. This CDR3 has 17 amino acids. The V end lost 3 bases, the J end lost 1 base, and 16 bases lay between the germline ends.

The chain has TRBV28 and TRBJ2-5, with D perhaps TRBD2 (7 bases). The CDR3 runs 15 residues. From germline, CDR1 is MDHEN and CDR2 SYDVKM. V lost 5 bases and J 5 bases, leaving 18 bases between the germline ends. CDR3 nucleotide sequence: TGTGCCAGCAGTCGGGGGGCGCGTGAAGTGGAGACCCAGTACTTC. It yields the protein CASSRGAREVETQYF.

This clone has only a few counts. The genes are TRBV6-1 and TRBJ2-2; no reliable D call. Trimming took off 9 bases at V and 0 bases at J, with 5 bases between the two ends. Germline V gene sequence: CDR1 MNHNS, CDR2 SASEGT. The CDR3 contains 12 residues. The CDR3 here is CASTSNTGELFF. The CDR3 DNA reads TGTGCCAGTACTTCGAACACCGGGGAGCTGTTTTTT.

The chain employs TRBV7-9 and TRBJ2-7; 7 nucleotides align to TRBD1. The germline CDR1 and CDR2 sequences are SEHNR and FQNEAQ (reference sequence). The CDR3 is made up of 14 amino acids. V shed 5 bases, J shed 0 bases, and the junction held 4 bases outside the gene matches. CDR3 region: CASSEGGASYEQYF. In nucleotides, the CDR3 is TGTGCCAGCAGCGAAGGGGGCGCCTCCTACGAGCAGTACTTC.

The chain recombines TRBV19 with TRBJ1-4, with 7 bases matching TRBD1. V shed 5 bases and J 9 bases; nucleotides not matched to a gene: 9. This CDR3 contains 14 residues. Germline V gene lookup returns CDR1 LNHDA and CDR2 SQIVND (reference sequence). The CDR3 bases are TGTGCCAGTAGTCCACGGGAGGGGGCCAAAAAACTGTTTTTT. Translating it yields CASSPREGAKKLFF.

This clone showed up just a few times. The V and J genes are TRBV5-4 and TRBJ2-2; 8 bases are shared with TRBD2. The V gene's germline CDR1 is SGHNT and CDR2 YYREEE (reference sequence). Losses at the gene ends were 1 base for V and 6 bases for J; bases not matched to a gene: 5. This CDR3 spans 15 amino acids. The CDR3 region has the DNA TGTGCCAGCAGCTTGCCTAGCGGGTCCCCCGGGGAGCTGTTTTTT. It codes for CASSLPSGSPGELFF.

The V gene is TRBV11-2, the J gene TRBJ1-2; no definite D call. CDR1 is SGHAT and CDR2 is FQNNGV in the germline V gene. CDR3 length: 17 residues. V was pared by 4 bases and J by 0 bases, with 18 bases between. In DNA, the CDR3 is TGTGCCAGCAGCTCCTTGACACCCCTTTTAGCTAACTATGGCTACACCTTC. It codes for CASSSLTPLLANYGYTF.

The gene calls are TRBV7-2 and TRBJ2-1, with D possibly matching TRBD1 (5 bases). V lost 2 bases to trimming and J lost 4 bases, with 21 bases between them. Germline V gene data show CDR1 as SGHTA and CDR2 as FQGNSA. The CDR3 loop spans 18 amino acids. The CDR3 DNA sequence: TGTGCCAGCAGCTTACCCGACGTTCAGGGCGCCAAATACAATGAGCAGTTCTTC. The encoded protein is CASSLPDVQGAKYNEQFF.

The CDR3 bases are TGTGCCAGTACCAGAAATGGGGGAGGGACCTACGAGCAGTACTTC. It translates to CASTRNGGGTYEQYF. The chain has TRBV19 and TRBJ2-7; 7 bases are a match to TRBD2. CDR3 length equals 15 residues. V gave up 7 bases and J gave up 2 bases; unmatched junction bases: 11. Germline V CDR1 and CDR2: LNHDA, SQIVND (reference sequence).

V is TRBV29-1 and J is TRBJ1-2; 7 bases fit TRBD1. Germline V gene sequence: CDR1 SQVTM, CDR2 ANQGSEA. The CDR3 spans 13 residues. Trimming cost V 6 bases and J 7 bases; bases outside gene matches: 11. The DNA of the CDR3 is TGCAGCGTGCGGACAGGTATCCGGGGTGGCTACACCTTC. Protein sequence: CSVRTGIRGGYTF.

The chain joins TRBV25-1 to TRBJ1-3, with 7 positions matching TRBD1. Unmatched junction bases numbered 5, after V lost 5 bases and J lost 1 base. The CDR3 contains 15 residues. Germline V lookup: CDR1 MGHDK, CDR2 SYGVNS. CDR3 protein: CASSHRGLSGNTIYF. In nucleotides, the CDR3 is TGTGCCAGCAGTCACAGGGGACTGTCTGGAAACACCATATATTTT.

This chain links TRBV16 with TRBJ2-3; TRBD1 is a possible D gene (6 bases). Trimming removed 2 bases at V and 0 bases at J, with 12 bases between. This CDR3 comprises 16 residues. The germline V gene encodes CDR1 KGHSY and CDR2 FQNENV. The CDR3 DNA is TGTGCCAGCAGCCAAGCACCAGGGGCTAGCACAGATACGCAGTATTTT. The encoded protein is CASSQAPGASTDTQYF.